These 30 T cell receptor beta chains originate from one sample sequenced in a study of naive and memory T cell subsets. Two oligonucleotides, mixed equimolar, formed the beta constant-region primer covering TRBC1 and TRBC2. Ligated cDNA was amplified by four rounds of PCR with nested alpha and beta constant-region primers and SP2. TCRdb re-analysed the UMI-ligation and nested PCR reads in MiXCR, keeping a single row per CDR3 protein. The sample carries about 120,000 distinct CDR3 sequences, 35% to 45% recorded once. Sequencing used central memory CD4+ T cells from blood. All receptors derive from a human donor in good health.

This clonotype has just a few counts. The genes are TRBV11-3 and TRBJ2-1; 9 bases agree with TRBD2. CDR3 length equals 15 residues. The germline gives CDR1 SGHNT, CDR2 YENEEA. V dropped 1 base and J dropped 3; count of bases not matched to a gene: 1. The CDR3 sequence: CASSLGSGSYNEQFF. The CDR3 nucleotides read TGTGCCAGCAGCTTAGGTAGCGGGAGCTACAATGAGCAGTTCTTC.

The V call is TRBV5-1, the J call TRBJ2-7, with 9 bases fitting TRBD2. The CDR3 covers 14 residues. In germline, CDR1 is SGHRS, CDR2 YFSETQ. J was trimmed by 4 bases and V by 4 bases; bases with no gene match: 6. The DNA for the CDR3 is TGCGCCAGCAGCCGTACTAGCGGGTTGTACGAGCAGTACTTC. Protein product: CASSRTSGLYEQYF.

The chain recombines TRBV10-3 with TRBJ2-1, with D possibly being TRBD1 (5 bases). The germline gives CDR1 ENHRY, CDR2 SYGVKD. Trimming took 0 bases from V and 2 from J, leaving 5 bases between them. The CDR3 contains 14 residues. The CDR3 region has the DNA TGTGCCATCAGTGAGTCGACAGCCTACAATGAGCAGTTCTTC. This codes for CAISESTAYNEQFF.

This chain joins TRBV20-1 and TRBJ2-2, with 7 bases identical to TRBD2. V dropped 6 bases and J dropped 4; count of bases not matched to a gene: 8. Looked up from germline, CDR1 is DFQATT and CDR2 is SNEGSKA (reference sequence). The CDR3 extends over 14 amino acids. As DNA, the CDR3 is TGCAGTGCCCTGGGGGGGATCGGCACCGGGGAGCTGTTTTTT. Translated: CSALGGIGTGELFF.

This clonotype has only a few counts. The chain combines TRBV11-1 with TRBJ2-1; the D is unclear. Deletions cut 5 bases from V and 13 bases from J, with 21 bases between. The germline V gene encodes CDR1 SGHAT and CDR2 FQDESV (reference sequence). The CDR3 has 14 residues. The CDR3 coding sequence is TGTGCCAGCAGCGCCTACCAAGGTTGGAGCCTCCAGTTCTTC. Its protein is CASSAYQGWSLQFF.

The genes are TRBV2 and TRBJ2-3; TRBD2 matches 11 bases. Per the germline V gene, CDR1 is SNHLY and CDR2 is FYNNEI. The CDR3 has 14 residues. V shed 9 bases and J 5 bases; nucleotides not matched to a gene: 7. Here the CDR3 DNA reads TGTGCCAGTAATAGCGGGAGGGCAGGAGATACGCAGTATTTT. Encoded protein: CASNSGRAGDTQYF.

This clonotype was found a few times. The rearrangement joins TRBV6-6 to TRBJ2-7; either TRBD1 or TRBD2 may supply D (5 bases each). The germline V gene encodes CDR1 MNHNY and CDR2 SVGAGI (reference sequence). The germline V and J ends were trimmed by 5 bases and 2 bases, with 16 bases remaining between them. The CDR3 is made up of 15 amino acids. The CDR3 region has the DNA TGTGCCAGCAGTGACCGGACTTGGGGGACCTACGAGCAGTACTTC. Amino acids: CASSDRTWGTYEQYF.

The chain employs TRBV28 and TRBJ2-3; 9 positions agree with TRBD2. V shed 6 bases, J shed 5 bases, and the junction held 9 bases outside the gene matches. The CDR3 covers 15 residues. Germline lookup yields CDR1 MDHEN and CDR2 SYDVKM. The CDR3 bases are TGTGCCAGCAGCCGGGCGGGAGGGCTTTTAGATACGCAGTATTTT. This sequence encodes CASSRAGGLLDTQYF.

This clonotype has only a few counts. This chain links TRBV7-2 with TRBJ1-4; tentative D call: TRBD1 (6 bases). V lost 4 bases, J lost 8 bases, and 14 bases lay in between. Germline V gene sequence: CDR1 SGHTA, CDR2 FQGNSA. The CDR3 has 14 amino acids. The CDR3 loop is CASSSTGSSEKLFF. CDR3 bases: TGTGCCAGCAGCTCTACAGGGTCGTCGGAAAAACTGTTTTTT.

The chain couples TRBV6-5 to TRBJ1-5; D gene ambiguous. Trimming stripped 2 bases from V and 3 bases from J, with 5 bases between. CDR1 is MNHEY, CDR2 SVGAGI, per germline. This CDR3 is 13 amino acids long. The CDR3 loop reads CASSYRDNQPQHF. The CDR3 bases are TGTGCCAGCAGTTACAGGGACAATCAGCCCCAGCATTTT.

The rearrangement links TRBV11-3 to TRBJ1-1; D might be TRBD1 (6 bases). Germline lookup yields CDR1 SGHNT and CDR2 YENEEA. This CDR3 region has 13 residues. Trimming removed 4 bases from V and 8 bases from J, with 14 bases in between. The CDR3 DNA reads TGTGCCAGCAGCTCCCGGGGGCAGAACGAAGCTTTCTTT. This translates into CASSSRGQNEAFF.

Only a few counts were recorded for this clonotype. CDR3 sequence reads: CSVVRGFAKNIQYF. Here the CDR3 DNA reads TGCAGCGTTGTTCGGGGATTCGCCAAAAACATTCAGTACTTC. This rearrangement joins TRBV29-1 to TRBJ2-4; D possibly corresponds to TRBD2 (5 bases). Trimming took off 4 bases at V and 1 base at J, with 11 bases between the two ends. The CDR3 covers 14 residues. The germline V gene has CDR1 SQVTM and CDR2 ANQGSEA.

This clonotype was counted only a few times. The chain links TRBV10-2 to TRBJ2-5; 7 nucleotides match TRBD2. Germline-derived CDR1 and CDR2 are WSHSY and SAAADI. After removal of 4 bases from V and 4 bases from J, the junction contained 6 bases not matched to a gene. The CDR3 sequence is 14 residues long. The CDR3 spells CASSAGEGGETQYF. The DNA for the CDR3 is TGCGCCAGCAGTGCGGGGGAGGGAGGAGAGACCCAGTACTTC.

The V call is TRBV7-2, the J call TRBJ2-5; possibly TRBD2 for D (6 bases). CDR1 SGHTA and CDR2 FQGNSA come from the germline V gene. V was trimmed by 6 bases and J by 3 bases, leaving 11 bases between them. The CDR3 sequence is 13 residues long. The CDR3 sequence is CASSKIAEETQYF. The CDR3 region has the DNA TGTGCCAGCAGTAAAATAGCGGAAGAGACCCAGTACTTC.

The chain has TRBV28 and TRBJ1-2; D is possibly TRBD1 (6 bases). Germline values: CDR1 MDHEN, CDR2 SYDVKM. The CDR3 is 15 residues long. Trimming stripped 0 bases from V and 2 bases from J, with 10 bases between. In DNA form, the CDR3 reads TGTGCCAGCAGTTTATGGGCAGGGGCCAACTATGGCTACACCTTC. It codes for CASSLWAGANYGYTF.

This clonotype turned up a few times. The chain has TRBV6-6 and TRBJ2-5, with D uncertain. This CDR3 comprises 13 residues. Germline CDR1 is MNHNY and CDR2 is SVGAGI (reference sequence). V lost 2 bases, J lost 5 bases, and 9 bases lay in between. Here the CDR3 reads CASSYKLYETQYF. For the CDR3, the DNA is TGTGCCAGCAGTTACAAGCTCTATGAGACCCAGTACTTC.

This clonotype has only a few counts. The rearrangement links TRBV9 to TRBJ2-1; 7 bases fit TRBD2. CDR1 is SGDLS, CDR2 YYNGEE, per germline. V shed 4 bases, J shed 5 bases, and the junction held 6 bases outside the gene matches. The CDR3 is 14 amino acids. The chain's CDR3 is CASSPQSGDNEQFF. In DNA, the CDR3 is TGTGCCAGCAGCCCCCAGAGCGGGGACAATGAGCAGTTCTTC.

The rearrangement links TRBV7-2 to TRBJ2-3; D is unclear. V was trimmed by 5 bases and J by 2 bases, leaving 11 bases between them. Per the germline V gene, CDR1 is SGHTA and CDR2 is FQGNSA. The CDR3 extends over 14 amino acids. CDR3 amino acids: CASSPLSFTDTQYF. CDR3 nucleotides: TGTGCCAGCAGCCCGCTCAGCTTCACAGATACGCAGTATTTT.

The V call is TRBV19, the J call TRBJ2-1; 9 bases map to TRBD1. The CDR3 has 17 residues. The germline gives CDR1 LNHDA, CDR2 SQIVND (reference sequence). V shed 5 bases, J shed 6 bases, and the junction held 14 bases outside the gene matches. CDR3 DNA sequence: TGTGCCAGTAGTCCCCGGACAGGGGATGGGGGCCTCAATGAGCAGTTCTTC. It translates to CASSPRTGDGGLNEQFF. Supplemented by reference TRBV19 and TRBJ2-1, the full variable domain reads DGGITQSPKYLFRKEGQNVTLSCEQNLNHDAMYWYRQDPGQGLRLIYYSQIVNDFQKGDIAEGYSVSREKKESFPLTVTSAQKNPTAFYLCASSPRTGDGGLNEQFFGPGTRLTVL.

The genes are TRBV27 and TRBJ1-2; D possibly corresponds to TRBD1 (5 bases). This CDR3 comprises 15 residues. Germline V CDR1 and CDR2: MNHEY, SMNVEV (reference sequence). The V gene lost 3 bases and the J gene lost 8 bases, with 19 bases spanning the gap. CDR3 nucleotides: TGTGCCAGCAGTTTCCTGGGACGGGTGGTTGAGGGCTACACCTTC. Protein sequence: CASSFLGRVVEGYTF.

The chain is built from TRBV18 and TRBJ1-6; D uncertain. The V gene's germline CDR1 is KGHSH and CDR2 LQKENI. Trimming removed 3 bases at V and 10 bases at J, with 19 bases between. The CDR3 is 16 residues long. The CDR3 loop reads CASSPLRTGPESPLHF. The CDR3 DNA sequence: TGTGCCAGCTCACCGTTAAGGACTGGGCCGGAGTCACCCCTCCACTTT.

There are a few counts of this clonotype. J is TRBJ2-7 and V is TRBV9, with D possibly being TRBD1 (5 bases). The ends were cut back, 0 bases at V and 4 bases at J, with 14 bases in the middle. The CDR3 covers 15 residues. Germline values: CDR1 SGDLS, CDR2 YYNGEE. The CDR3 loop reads CASSVGAGSSYEQYF. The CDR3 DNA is TGTGCCAGCAGCGTAGGGGCAGGGTCATCTTACGAGCAGTACTTC.

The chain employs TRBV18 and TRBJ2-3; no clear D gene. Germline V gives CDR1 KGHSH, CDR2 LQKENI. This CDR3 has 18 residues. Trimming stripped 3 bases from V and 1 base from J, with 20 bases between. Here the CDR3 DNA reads TGTGCCAGCTCACCCCCGTGGATTTGGGCTGGGGGCACAGATACGCAGTATTTT. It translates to CASSPPWIWAGGTDTQYF.

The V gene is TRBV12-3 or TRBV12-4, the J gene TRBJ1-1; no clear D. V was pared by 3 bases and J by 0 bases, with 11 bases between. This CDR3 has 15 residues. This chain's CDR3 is CASSFLGLLNTEAFF. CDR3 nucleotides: TGTGCCAGCAGTTTCTTAGGCCTCTTGAACACTGAAGCTTTCTTT.

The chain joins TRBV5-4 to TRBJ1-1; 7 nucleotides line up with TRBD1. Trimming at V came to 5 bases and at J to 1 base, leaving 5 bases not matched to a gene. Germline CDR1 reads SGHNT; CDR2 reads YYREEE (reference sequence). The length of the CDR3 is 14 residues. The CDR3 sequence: CASRLDRQNTEAFF. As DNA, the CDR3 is TGTGCCAGCAGGCTGGACAGGCAGAACACTGAAGCTTTCTTT.

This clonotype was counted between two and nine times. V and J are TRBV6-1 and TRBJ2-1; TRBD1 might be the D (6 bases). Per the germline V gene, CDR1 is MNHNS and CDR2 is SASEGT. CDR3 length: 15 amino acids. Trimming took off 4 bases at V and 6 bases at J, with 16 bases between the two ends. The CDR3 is CASSGQVILRNEQFF. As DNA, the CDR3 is TGTGCCAGCAGTGGACAGGTAATTCTACGCAATGAGCAGTTCTTC.

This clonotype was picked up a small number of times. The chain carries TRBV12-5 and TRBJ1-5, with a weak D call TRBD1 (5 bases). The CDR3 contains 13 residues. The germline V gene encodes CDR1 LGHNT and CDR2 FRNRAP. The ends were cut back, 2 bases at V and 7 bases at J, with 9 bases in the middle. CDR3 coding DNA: TGTGCTAGTGGTTTGTCAAAGGGGCAGCCCCAGCATTTT. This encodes CASGLSKGQPQHF.

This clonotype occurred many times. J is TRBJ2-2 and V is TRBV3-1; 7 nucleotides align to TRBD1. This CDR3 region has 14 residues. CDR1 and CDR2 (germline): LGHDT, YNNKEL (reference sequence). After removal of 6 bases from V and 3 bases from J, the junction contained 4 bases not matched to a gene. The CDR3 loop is CASSRQGYTGELFF. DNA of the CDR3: TGTGCCAGCAGTCGACAGGGATACACCGGGGAGCTGTTTTTT.

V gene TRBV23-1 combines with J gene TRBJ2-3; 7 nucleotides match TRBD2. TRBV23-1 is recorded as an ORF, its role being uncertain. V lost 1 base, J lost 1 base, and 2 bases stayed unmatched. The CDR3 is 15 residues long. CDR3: CASSQWGGGTDTQYF. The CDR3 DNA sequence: TGCGCCAGCAGTCAATGGGGAGGGGGCACAGATACGCAGTATTTT.

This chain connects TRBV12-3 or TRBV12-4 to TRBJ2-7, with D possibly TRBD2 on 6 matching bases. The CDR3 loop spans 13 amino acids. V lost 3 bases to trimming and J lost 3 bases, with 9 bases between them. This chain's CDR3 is CASSLGLLYEQYF. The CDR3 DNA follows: TGTGCCAGCAGTTTGGGACTCCTCTACGAGCAGTACTTC.